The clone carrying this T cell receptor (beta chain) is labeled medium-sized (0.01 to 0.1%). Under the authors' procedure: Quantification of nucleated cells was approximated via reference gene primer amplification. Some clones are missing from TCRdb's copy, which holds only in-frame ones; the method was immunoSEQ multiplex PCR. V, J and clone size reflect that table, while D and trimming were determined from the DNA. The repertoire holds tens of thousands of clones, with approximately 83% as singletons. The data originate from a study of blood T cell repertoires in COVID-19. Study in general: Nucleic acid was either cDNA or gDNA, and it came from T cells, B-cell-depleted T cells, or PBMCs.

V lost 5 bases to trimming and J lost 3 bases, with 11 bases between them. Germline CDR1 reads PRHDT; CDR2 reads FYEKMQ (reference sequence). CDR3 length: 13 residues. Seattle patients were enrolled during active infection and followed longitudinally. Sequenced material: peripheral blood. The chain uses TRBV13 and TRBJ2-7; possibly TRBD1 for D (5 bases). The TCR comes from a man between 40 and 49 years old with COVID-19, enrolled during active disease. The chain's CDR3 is CASSGFRVYEQYF. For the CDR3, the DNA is TGTGCCAGCAGCGGCTTCAGGGTCTACGAGCAGTACTTC.